The T cell receptor beta chain under discussion was sequenced for a study of blood T cell repertoires in COVID-19. Study context: Acute and convalescent COVID-19 samples came from the United States, Italy and Spain. PBMCs, B-cell-depleted T cells, or T cells provided the cDNA or gDNA that made up the material.

Germline trimming cut 5 bases from V and 7 bases from J; bases unmatched to any gene: 9. CDR1 is MDHEN, CDR2 SYDVKM, per germline. The CDR3 totals 17 residues. In the authors' workflow: Amplification from reference gene primers served as the basis for estimated nucleated cell counts. Using immunoSEQ multiplex PCR, the repertoire was profiled, and TCRdb retains in-frame clones only, with some absent. V and J calls plus clone size are reproduced from that table; the DNA served to infer D and trimming. The sample consists of 24,000 or so clones, over 75% of them appearing once. The receptor was isolated from a man in his 70s in a cohort sampled during active COVID-19. V gene TRBV28 combines with J gene TRBJ2-4; TRBD2 matches 15 bases. The specimen was peripheral blood. The CDR3 nucleotides read TGTGCCAGCAGTCTGAGCGGGACTAGCGGGAGGAGGAACATTCAGTACTTC. It specifies CASSLSGTSGRRNIQYF.